This section outlines one T cell receptor (beta chain) sequence together with its context. The sample comes from a study of blood T cell repertoires in COVID-19. This CDR3 is 15 amino acids long. Germline V CDR1 and CDR2: MDHEN, SYDVKM. Trimming removed 6 bases from V and 5 bases from J; junction bases left unmatched: 11. Here immunoSEQ multiplex PCR was the method, and the copy in TCRdb shows in-frame clones only, minus some. The sample holds approximately 200,000 clones; less than 90% are singletons and the top ten take 2.1%. The receptor's source is a man between 65 and 85 years old with active or convalescent COVID-19. The J gene is TRBJ2-5, the V gene TRBV28, with 8 bases lining up with TRBD1. The sample comprised peripheral blood. CDR3 nucleotide sequence: TGTGCCAGCAGCCAGGATTCAGGGGGCGTGGAGACCCAGTACTTC. It specifies CASSQDSGGVETQYF.